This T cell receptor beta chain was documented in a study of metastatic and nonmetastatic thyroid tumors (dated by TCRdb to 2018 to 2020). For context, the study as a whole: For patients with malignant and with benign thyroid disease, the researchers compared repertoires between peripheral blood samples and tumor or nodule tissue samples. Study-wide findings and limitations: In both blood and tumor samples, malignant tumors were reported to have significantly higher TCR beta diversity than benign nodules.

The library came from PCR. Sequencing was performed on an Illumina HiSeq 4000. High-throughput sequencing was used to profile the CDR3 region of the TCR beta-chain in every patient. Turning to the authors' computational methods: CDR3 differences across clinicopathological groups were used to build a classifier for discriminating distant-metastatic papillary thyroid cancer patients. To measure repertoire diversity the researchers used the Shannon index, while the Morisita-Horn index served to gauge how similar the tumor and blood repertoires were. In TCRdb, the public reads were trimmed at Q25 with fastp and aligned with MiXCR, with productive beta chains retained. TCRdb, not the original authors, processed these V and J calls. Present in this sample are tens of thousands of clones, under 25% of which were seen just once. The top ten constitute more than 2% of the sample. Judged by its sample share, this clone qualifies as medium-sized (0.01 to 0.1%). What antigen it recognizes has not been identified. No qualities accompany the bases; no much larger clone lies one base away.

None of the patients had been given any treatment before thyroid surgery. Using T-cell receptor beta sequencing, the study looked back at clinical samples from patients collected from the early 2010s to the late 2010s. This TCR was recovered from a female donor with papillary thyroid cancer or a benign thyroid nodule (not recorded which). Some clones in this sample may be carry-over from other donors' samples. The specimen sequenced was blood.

For the CDR3, the sequence is CASRVRQGNAYEQYF. The nucleotides read TGTGCCAGCAGAGTAAGACAGGGCAATGCCTACGAGCAGTACTTC. The V and J genes are TRBV6-1 and TRBJ2-7; the central 7 bases match TRBD1. The CDR3 spans 15 residues, from the cysteine through the phenylalanine. The CDR3 DNA has 45 bases and is translated from base 1. V is trimmed back by 6 bases and J by 2 bases, and the junction contains 10 bases that no gene match accounts for. From the germline V gene, CDR1 is MNHNS and CDR2 is SASEGT.